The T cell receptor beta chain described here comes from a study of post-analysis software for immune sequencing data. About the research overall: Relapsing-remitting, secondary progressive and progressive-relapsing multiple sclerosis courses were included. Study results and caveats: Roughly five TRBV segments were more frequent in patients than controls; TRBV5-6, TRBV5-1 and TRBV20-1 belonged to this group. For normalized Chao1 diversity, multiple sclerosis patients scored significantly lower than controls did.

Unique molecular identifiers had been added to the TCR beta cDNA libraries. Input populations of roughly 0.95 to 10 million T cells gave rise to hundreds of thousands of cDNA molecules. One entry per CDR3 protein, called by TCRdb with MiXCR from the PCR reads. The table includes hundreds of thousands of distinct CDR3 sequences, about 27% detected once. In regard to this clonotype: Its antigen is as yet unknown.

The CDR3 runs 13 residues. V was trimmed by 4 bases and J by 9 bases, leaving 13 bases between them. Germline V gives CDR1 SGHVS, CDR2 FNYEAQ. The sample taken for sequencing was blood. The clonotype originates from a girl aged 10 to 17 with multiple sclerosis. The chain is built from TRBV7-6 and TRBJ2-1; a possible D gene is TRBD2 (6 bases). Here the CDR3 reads CASSWGGVGEQFF. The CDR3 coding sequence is TGTGCCAGCAGCTGGGGCGGGGTGGGTGAGCAGTTCTTC.